A single sample gave rise to the 18 T cell receptor beta chains below, sequenced in a study of cytomegalovirus exposure and HLA in healthy donors. The PCR ran on 60 Vbeta and 13 Jbeta primers. Libraries were prepared by immunoSEQ multiplex PCR; TCRdb keeps only in-frame clonotypes and omits some of them. The table includes more than 65,000 clones, roughly 74% detected once. Sequencing was performed on PBMCs. Receptors originate from a woman aged 60-70 years in good health and CMV-seropositive.

This clone was seen more than once but under ten times. The CDR3 does not close with the conserved phenylalanine or tryptophan, likely indicating a read error. The chain links TRBV28 to TRBJ1-4; possible D gene TRBD1, 6 bases. Germline CDR1 is MDHEN and CDR2 is SYDVKM. With 2 bases removed from V and 14 bases from J, the gap between germline ends came to 12 bases. The CDR3 contains 12 residues. CDR3 sequence reads: CASSLVGGQLFV. The CDR3 nucleotides read TGTGCCAGCAGTTTAGTAGGCGGACAGCTGTTTGTT.

Only a few counts were recorded for this clone. This rearrangement joins TRBV5-8 to TRBJ1-1; 8 nucleotides agree with TRBD1. Germline V CDR1 and CDR2: SGHTS, YDEGEE. With V trimmed by 4 bases and J by 7 bases, 9 bases remained unmatched. The CDR3 totals 14 residues. DNA for the CDR3: TGTGCCAGCAGCGTAAGCGGACAGGGCGATGAAGCTTTCTTT. Residues: CASSVSGQGDEAFF.

J is TRBJ2-3 and V is TRBV4-1; D may be TRBD2 (6 bases). The CDR3 has 15 amino acids. V lost 1 base and J lost 2, with 10 bases in between. Germline V gene data show CDR1 as MGHRA and CDR2 as YSYEKL. This CDR3 is CASSQVSGYTDTQYF. CDR3 coding DNA: TGCGCCAGCAGCCAAGTTAGCGGATACACAGATACGCAGTATTTT.

The chain couples TRBV9 to TRBJ2-1; possible D gene TRBD2, 5 bases. The ends were cut back, 4 bases at V and 6 bases at J, with 8 bases in the middle. CDR3 length equals 12 residues. CDR1 is SGDLS, CDR2 YYNGEE, per germline. The CDR3 coding sequence is TGTGCCAGCAGCCGAGGGTCCAATGAGCAGTTCTTC. The encoded protein is CASSRGSNEQFF.

This clone came up a few times. V and J are TRBV6-5 and TRBJ2-3, with D perhaps matching TRBD1 (6 bases). CDR1 is MNHEY, CDR2 SVGAGI, per germline. The ends were cut back, 5 bases at V and 3 bases at J, with 15 bases in the middle. The CDR3 spans 15 residues. The chain's CDR3 is CASSVDRPPTDTQYF. The CDR3 coding sequence is TGTGCCAGCAGTGTCGACAGGCCCCCTACAGATACGCAGTATTTT.

The chain employs TRBV2 and TRBJ2-7; possibly TRBD1 for D (5 bases). The CDR3 spans 13 residues. Germline CDR1 and CDR2: SNHLY and FYNNEI. Deletions cut 5 bases from V and 3 bases from J, with 11 bases between. DNA of the CDR3: TGTGCCAGCAGTTCGACAGATAGCTACGAGCAGTACTTC. The encoded protein is CASSSTDSYEQYF.

Details on this clone: One end of the junction is discordant with germline, which a read error may explain. The chain is built from TRBV2 and TRBJ2-5; 7 nucleotides line up with TRBD2. Per germline, CDR1 SNHLY and CDR2 FYNNEI. This CDR3 is built from 16 residues. CDR3 nucleotide sequence: TGTGCCAGCAGTGTCCTGGCTAGCGGAAGACAAGAGACCAAGTACTTC. Translating gives CASSVLASGRQETKYF. The full variable domain, with the rest looked up from reference TRBV2 and TRBJ2-5, is EPEVTQTPSHQVTQMGQEVILRCVPISNHLYFYWYRQILGQKVEFLVSFYNNEISEKSEIFDDQFSVERPDGSNFTLKIRSTKLEDSAMYFCASSVLASGRQETKYFGPGTRLLVL.

The chain is built from TRBV11-3 and TRBJ1-1, with D tentatively TRBD1 (5 bases). Trimming removed 3 bases at V and 1 base at J, with 6 bases between. CDR1 is SGHNT and CDR2 is YENEEA in the germline V gene. This CDR3 region has 13 residues. CDR3 residues: CASSFTGNTEAFF. The CDR3 DNA follows: TGTGCCAGCAGCTTCACAGGGAACACTGAAGCTTTCTTT.

The chain joins TRBV7-2 to TRBJ1-1, with 8 bases lining up with TRBD1. The CDR3 extends over 15 amino acids. Unmatched junction bases numbered 13, after V lost 4 bases and J lost 9 bases. The germline V gene has CDR1 SGHTA and CDR2 FQGNSA. The CDR3 DNA is TGTGCCAGCAGCTACCTATCGGACAGGGAGTGGCAAGCTTTCTTT. The encoded protein is CASSYLSDREWQAFF.

The rearrangement joins TRBV5-1 to TRBJ1-2; 7 bases align to TRBD1. V lost 1 base to trimming and J lost 8 bases; unmatched junction nucleotides: 8. Germline V gene sequence: CDR1 SGHRS, CDR2 YFSETQ. CDR3 size: 14 residues. CDR3 residues: CASSLTQTGVGYTF. The DNA of the CDR3 is TGCGCCAGCAGCTTGACTCAAACAGGGGTCGGCTACACCTTC.

This chain uses TRBV4-1 with TRBJ1-1; possible D gene TRBD1, 6 bases. Per the germline V gene, CDR1 is MGHRA and CDR2 is YSYEKL. Trimming removed 4 bases from V and 1 base from J, with 13 bases in between. This CDR3 has 15 residues. CDR3 in amino acids: CASSLNTGRNTEAFF. The CDR3 nucleotides read TGCGCCAGCAGCCTCAACACAGGGCGGAACACTGAAGCTTTCTTT.

The chain joins TRBV6-1 to TRBJ2-2, with a possible D match to TRBD2 (7 bases). The ends were cut back, 0 bases at V and 3 bases at J, with 14 bases in the middle. Germline V lookup: CDR1 MNHNS, CDR2 SASEGT. The CDR3 runs to 17 residues. The CDR3 protein is CASSEAPGGGYTGELFF. The CDR3 region has the DNA TGTGCCAGCAGTGAAGCACCCGGCGGGGGCTACACCGGGGAGCTGTTTTTT.

This clone was recorded a few times. V and J are TRBV7-9 and TRBJ1-1; D ambiguous. From germline, CDR1 is SEHNR and CDR2 FQNEAQ (reference sequence). CDR3 length: 14 amino acids. Trimming cost V 7 bases and J 1 base, with 13 bases left between them. CDR3 sequence reads: CASTTAAGNTEAFF. CDR3 DNA sequence: TGTGCCAGCACCACAGCAGCAGGGAACACTGAAGCTTTCTTT.

The chain carries TRBV19 and TRBJ2-6; D possibly corresponds to TRBD1 (5 bases). Germline lookup yields CDR1 LNHDA and CDR2 SQIVND (reference sequence). There are 15 residues in the CDR3. Trimming took 5 bases from V and 1 from J, leaving 9 bases between them. CDR3 bases: TGTGCCAGTAGTCGCAGGGAATCTGGGGCCAACGTCCTGACTTTC. Translation gives CASSRRESGANVLTF.

The chain carries TRBV5-1 and TRBJ2-2, with 8 bases aligning to TRBD2. V was pared by 1 base and J by 4 bases, with 3 bases of the junction left unmatched. Germline CDR1 is SGHRS and CDR2 is YFSETQ. The CDR3 totals 15 residues. The CDR3 nucleotides are TGCGCCAGCAGCTTGTTTCGGGAGGGCACCGGGGAGCTGTTTTTT. This gives the protein CASSLFREGTGELFF. Full variable domain (missing parts from reference TRBV5-1 and TRBJ2-2): KAGVTQTPRYLIKTRGQQVTLSCSPISGHRSVSWYQQTPGQGLQFLFEYFSETQRNKGNFPGRFSGRQFSNSRSEMNVSTLELGDSALYLCASSLFREGTGELFFGEGSRLTVL.

The chain carries TRBV7-2 and TRBJ2-7; D is unclear. CDR1 is SGHTA, CDR2 FQGNSA, per germline. V lost 0 bases and J lost 6, with 12 bases in between. This CDR3 spans 14 amino acids. The CDR3 nucleotides are TGTGCCAGCAGCTTAGCGCTGGGTACGGGCGAGCAGTACTTC. Protein: CASSLALGTGEQYF. Supplemented by reference TRBV7-2 and TRBJ2-7, the full variable domain reads GAGVSQSPSNKVTEKGKDVELRCDPISGHTALYWYRQSLGQGLEFLIYFQGNSAPDKSGLPSDRFSAERTGGSVSTLTIQRTQQEDSAVYLCASSLALGTGEQYFGPGTRLTVT.

This clone has more than one count but fewer than ten. The chain combines TRBV4-1 with TRBJ1-5; possible D gene TRBD1, 5 bases. V dropped 1 base and J dropped 1 base, with 17 bases sitting between them. The germline gives CDR1 MGHRA, CDR2 YSYEKL. The CDR3 consists of 18 residues. CDR3 DNA: TGCGCCAGCAGCCAAGCCCCCATCCTAGACAGAAGCAATCAGCCCCAGCATTTT. Translating it yields CASSQAPILDRSNQPQHF.

This chain's CDR3 is CAWSEGRGSREQYF. The DNA for the CDR3 is TGTGCCTGGAGCGAGGGGAGGGGTTCACGCGAGCAGTACTTC. This rearrangement joins TRBV30 to TRBJ2-7, with 7 bases aligning to TRBD2. The CDR3 sequence is 14 residues long. CDR1 GTSNPN and CDR2 SVGIG come from the germline V gene (reference sequence). Trimming took 3 bases from V and 6 from J; bases not matched to a gene: 11. Complete variable domain (other parts from reference TRBV30 and TRBJ2-7): SQTIHQWPATLVQPVGSPLSLECTVEGTSNPNLYWYRQAAGRGLQLLFYSVGIGQISSEVPQNLSASRPQDRQFILSSKKLLLSDSGFYLCAWSEGRGSREQYFGPGTRLTVT.